This section outlines one T cell receptor (beta chain) sequence together with its context. Other DNA sequences within the sample encode an identical CDR3. Original handling: Scientists estimated how many nucleated cells there were by amplifying reference gene primers. Some clones are missing from TCRdb's copy, which holds only in-frame ones; the method was immunoSEQ multiplex PCR. V and J calls and clone size are as listed in that table; D and trimming were resolved from the DNA. The table shows 200,000 or so clones, with approximately 90% occurring only once. This sample was included in a study of blood T cell repertoires in COVID-19. The clonotype was recovered from a woman aged 18-29 years in a cohort exposed to, infected with or recovered from COVID-19 (not recorded which). The sample taken for sequencing was PBMCs or T cells enriched from blood (not recorded which).

The CDR3 region is CATSDPGQGETQYF. The CDR3 region has the DNA TGTGCCACCAGTGACCCGGGACAGGGTGAGACCCAGTACTTC. The chain has TRBV24-1 and TRBJ2-5; the match to TRBD1 covers 9 bases. CDR3 length: 14 residues. Per the germline V gene, CDR1 is KGHDR and CDR2 is SFDVKD. V dropped 4 bases and J dropped 5; count of bases not matched to a gene: 4.